The clone carrying this T cell receptor beta chain was seen a handful of times. A much larger clone is a single base away; this may be a read error. Sample-barcoded 5' priming and a J-beta primer mix drove a second PCR of about 7 to 11 cycles. TCRdb re-derived calls from the 5' RACE reads in MiXCR, one entry per CDR3 protein. The sample has about 670,000 distinct CDR3 sequences, over 40% seen once. This entry is derived from a study of blood T cells in healthy people across ages. This CDR3 spans 15 amino acids. V lost 0 bases and J 7 bases, leaving 16 bases between the germline ends. Germline V gene lookup returns CDR1 LNHNV and CDR2 YYDKDF (reference sequence).

Sequenced material: blood. The rearrangement uses TRBV15 and TRBJ2-7; TRBD2 might be the D (6 bases). The sequence came from a woman at least 80 years old in good health. As DNA, the CDR3 is TGTGCCACCAGCAGAGAAGGGAGGCCCTACAATGAGCAGTACTTC. Residues: CATSREGRPYNEQYF.